This T cell receptor (beta chain) stems from a study of T-cell memory formation after mild COVID-19. This clonotype occurred many times. Antigen specificity is unknown. Study-wide findings and caveats: A balance of CD4 and CD8 characterized clones contracting day 15 to 85, whereas later expanders leaned CD4+. Largely, contracting CD4+ clones fell within CM and EM, and contracting CD8+ clones within EMRA.

Trimming took off 4 bases at V and 0 bases at J, with 13 bases between the two ends. CDR1 is SGHRS and CDR2 is YFSETQ in the germline V gene. The CDR3 has 16 amino acids. TCRdb reprocessed the 5' RACE reads with MiXCR, giving one entry per CDR3 protein. The sample lists under 85,000 distinct CDR3 sequences, roughly 13% occurring once. The TCR originated in an adult woman who had mild COVID-19 (a few samples of this study predate the infection). Cell type and time point are not known. Specimen: PBMCs or a T cell subset sorted from them (not recorded which). This chain uses TRBV5-1 with TRBJ1-4; D unresolved. The CDR3 DNA sequence: TGCGCCAGCAGCCGAAGAAACAGTGCAACTAATGAAAAACTGTTTTTT. Translation: CASSRRNSATNEKLFF.